This TCR beta chain was profiled in a study of CD8+ T cells in alopecia areata. The V gene's germline CDR1 is MNHNY and CDR2 SVGAGI (reference sequence). V lost 6 bases and J lost 1, with 10 bases in between. The CDR3 spans 13 residues. Extracted RNA was reverse transcribed into cDNA, the sequencing template. Some clones are missing from TCRdb's copy, which holds only in-frame ones; the method was immunoSEQ multiplex PCR. Of around 100,000 clones in the sample, about three fifths are singletons; the top ten hold around 15%. Treatment noted: oral pan-JAK inhibitor, 5-10 mg twice daily. Alopecia areata patients provided lesional scalp punch biopsies and peripheral blood, both collected for the study.

The V call is TRBV6-6, the J call TRBJ2-7; perhaps TRBD2 as D (7 bases). Sample: CD8+ T cells sorted from blood, taken at week 56, from a patient treated with tofacitinib. The TCR was taken from a human donor with alopecia areata. The CDR3 reads CASSGGPSYEQYF. The CDR3 nucleotides are TGTGCCAGCAGCGGGGGGCCATCCTACGAGCAGTACTTC.